This T cell receptor beta chain is drawn from a study of T cells in Graves' hyperthyroidism and ophthalmopathy. Study context: Any treatment followed the collection of peripheral blood at initial diagnosis.

The CDR3 length is 15 residues. Germline V gene sequence: CDR1 KGHDR, CDR2 SFDVKD. Trimming removed 2 bases at V and 4 bases at J, with 13 bases between. Using RNA transcripts as the source, TCR beta CDR3 regions were amplified. The primer set for the first-round RT-PCR of the TCR CDR3 was HTBI. In TCRdb, the multiplex PCR reads were re-called with MiXCR into one record per CDR3 protein. The profile shows about 200,000 distinct CDR3 sequences, around a sixth of them singletons. This chain joins TRBV24-1 and TRBJ1-1, with D maybe TRBD1 (6 bases). What was sequenced was blood. The origin of this receptor is a woman between 50 and 59 years old with Graves' hyperthyroidism. CDR3 sequence (DNA): TGTGCCACCAGTGATTCCACAAGGGGGGTCACTGAAGCTTTCTTT. Protein: CATSDSTRGVTEAFF.